Included here is one T cell receptor beta chain sequence, with context. In the study's own analysis: Amplified reference gene primers provided the basis for estimating nucleated cell counts. Sequencing used immunoSEQ multiplex PCR; TCRdb keeps in-frame clones, though not all of them. Clone size and the V and J calls come from that table; the DNA yielded D and trimming. The sample consists of about 180,000 clones, roughly 81% of them appearing once. The source of the sample is a study of blood T cell repertoires in COVID-19. On the study more broadly: Researchers got acute and convalescent COVID-19 samples from the United States, Italy and Spain. From T cells, B-cell-depleted T cells, or PBMCs came the material, which was cDNA or gDNA.

The V segment lost 3 bases and the J segment 3 bases; nucleotides outside the gene matches: 7. The CDR3 runs 15 residues. Germline V gene lookup returns CDR1 SGDLS and CDR2 YYNGEE. While infection was still active, Seattle patients were enrolled and then followed longitudinally. This TCR came from a woman in her forties or fifties with COVID-19, enrolled during active disease. The genes are TRBV9 and TRBJ2-7; 9 positions match TRBD1. Sample: peripheral blood. For the CDR3, the DNA is TGTGCCAGCAGCGCCGGGACAGGGTCGGTCTACGAGCAGTACTTC. Its translation: CASSAGTGSVYEQYF. Complete variable domain (other parts from reference TRBV9 and TRBJ2-7): DSGVTQTPKHLITATGQRVTLRCSPRSGDLSVYWYQQSLDQGLQFLIQYYNGEERAKGNILERFSAQQFPDLHSELNLSSLELGDSALYFCASSAGTGSVYEQYFGPGTRLTVT.